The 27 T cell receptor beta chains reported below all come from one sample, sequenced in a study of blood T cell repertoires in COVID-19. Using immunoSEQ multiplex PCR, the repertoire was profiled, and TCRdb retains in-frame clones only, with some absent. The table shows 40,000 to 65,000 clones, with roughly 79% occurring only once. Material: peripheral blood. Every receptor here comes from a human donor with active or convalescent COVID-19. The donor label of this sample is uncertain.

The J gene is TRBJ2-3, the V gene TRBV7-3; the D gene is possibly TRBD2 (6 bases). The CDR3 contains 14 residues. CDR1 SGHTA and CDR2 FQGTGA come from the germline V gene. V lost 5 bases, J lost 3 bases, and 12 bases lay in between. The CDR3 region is CASSPAGGTDTQYF. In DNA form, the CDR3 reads TGTGCCAGCAGCCCAGCCGGAGGGACAGATACGCAGTATTTT.

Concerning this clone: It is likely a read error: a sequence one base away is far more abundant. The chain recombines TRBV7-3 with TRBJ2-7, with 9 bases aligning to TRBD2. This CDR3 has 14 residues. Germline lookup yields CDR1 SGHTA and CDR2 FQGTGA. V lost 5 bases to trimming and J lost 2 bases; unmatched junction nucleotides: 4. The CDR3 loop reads CASSLSGSTYEQYF. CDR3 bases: TGTGCCAGCAGCCTTAGCGGGAGCACCTACGAGCAGTACTTC.

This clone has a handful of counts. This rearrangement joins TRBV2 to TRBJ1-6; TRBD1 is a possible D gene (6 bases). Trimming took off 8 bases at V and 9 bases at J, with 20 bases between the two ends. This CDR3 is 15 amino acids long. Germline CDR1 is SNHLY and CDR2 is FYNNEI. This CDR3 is CASDQGGGAVSPLHF. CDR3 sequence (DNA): TGTGCCAGCGATCAAGGGGGAGGGGCAGTTTCACCCCTCCACTTT.

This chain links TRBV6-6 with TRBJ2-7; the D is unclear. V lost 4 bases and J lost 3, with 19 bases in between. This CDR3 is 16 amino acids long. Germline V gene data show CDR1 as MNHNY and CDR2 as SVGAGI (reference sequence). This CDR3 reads CASSSSGVLTGYEQYF. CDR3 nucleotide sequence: TGTGCCAGCAGTTCGTCGGGTGTTCTAACGGGCTACGAGCAGTACTTC.

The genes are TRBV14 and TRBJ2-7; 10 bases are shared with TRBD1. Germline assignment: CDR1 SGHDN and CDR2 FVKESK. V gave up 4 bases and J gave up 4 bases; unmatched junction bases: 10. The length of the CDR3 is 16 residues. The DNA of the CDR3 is TGTGCCAGCAGCCCCCTACTGGGACAGGGGAAATACGAGCAGTACTTC. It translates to CASSPLLGQGKYEQYF. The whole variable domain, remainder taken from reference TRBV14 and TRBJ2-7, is EAGVTQFPSHSVIEKGQTVTLRCDPISGHDNLYWYRRVMGKEIKFLLHFVKESKQDESGMPNNRFLAERTGGTYSTLKVQPAELEDSGVYFCASSPLLGQGKYEQYFGPGTRLTVT.

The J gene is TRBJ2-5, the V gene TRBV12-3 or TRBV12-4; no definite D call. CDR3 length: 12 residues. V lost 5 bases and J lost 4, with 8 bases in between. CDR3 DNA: TGTGCCAGCAGTCCCTATGGAGAGACCCAGTACTTC. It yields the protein CASSPYGETQYF.

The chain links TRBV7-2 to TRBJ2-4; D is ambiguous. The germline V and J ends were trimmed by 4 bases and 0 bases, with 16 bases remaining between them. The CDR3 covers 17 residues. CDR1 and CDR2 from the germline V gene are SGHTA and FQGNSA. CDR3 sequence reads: CASSSLSDPLAKNIQYF. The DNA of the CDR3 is TGTGCCAGCAGCTCCCTGAGCGACCCACTAGCCAAAAACATTCAGTACTTC.

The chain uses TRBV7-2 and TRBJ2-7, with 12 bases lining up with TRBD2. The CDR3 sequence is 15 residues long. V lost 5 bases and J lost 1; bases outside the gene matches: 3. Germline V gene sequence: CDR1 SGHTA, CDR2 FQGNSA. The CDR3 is CASSPTSGRSYEQYF. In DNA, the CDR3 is TGTGCCAGCAGCCCCACTAGCGGGAGGTCCTACGAGCAGTACTTC.

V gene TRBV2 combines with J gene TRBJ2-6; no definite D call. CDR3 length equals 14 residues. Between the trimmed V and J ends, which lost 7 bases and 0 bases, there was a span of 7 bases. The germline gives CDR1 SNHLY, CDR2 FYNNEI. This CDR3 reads CASKRNSGANVLTF. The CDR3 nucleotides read TGTGCCAGCAAGCGAAACTCTGGGGCCAACGTCCTGACTTTC.

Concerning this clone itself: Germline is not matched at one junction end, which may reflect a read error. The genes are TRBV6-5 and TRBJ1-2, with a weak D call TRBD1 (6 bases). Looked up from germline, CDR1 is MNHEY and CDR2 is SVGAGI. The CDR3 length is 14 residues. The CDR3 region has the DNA TGTGCCAGCAGTAAATTGACAGGTAACGATGGCTACACCTTC. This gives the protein CASSKLTGNDGYTF.

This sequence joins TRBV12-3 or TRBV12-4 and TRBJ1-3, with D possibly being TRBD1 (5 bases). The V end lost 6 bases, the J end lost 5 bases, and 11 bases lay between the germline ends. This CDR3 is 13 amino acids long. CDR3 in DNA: TGTGCCAGCAGAAGACAGACGAGAAACACCATATATTTT. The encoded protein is CASRRQTRNTIYF.

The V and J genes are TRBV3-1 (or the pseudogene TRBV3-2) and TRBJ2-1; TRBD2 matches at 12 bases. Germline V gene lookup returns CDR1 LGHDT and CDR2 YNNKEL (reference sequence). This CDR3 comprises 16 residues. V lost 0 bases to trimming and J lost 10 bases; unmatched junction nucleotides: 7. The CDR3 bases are TGTGCCAGCAGCCAAGATCTGCTAGCGGGAGGGCGAGAGCAGTTCTTC. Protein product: CASSQDLLAGGREQFF.

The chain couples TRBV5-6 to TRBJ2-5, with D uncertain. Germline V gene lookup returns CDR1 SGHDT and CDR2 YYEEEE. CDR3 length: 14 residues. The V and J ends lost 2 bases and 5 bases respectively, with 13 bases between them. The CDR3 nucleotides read TGTGCCAGCAGCTTAGTTGGGCAGCCGGAGACCCAGTACTTC. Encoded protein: CASSLVGQPETQYF.

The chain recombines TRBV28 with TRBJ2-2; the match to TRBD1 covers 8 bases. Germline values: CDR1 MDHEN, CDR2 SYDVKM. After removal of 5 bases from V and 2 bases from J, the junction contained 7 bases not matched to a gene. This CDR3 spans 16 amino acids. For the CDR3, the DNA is TGTGCCAGCAGTAAGGACAGGGCGCGAAACACCGGGGAGCTGTTTTTT. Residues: CASSKDRARNTGELFF.

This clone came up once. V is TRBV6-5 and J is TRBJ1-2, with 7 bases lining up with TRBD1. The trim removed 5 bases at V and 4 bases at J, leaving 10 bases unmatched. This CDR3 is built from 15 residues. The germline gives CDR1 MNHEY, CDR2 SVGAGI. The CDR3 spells CASSQSVQGTYGYTF. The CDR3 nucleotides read TGTGCCAGCAGTCAGAGTGTACAGGGGACCTATGGCTACACCTTC.

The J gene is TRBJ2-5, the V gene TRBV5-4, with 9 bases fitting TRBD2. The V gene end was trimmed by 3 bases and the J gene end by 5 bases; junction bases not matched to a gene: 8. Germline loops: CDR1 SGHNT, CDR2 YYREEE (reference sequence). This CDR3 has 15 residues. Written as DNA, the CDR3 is TGTGCCAGCAGCTGGCCGGGACTAGCAAGGGAGACCCAGTACTTC. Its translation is CASSWPGLARETQYF. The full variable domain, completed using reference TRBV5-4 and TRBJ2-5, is ETGVTQSPTHLIKTRGQQVTLRCSSQSGHNTVSWYQQALGQGPQFIFQYYREEENGRGNFPPRFSGLQFPNYSSELNVNALELDDSALYLCASSWPGLARETQYFGPGTRLLVL.

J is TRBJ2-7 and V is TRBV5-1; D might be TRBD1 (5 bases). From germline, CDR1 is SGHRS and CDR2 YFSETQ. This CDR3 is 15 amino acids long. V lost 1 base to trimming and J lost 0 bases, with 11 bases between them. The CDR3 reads CASSLLQGSSYEQYF. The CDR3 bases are TGCGCCAGCAGCTTGCTGCAGGGCAGCTCCTACGAGCAGTACTTC.

This CDR3 reads CASSFDRTGGSNQPQHF. CDR3 in DNA: TGTGCCAGCAGCTTTGACCGGACAGGGGGAAGCAATCAGCCCCAGCATTTT. The J gene is TRBJ1-5, the V gene TRBV2, with TRBD1 matching over 10 bases. The CDR3 loop spans 17 amino acids. The ends lost 6 bases at V and 1 base at J; junction bases unmatched: 9. CDR1 SNHLY and CDR2 FYNNEI come from the germline V gene.

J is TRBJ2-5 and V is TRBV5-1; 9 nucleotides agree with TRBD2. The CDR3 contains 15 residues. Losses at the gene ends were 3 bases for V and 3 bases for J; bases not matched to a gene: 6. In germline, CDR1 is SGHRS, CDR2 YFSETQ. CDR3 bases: TGCGCCAGCAGCTCCGTAGCGGGAGTAAAAGAGACCCAGTACTTC. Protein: CASSSVAGVKETQYF. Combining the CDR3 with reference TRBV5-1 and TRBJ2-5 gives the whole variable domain KAGVTQTPRYLIKTRGQQVTLSCSPISGHRSVSWYQQTPGQGLQFLFEYFSETQRNKGNFPGRFSGRQFSNSRSEMNVSTLELGDSALYLCASSSVAGVKETQYFGPGTRLLVL.

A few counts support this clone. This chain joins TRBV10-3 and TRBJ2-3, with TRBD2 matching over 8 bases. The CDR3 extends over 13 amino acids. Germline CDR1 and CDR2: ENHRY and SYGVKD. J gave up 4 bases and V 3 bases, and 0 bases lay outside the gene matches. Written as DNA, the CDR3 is TGTGCCATCAGTGAACTAGCGGCAGATACGCAGTATTTT. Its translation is CAISELAADTQYF.

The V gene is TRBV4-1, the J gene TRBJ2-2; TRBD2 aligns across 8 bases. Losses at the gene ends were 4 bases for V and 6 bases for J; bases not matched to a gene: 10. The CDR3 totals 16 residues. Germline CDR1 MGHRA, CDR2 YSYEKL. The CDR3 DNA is TGCGCCAGCAGCCCAACAACGGGACTAGTTTCCGGGGAGCTGTTTTTT. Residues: CASSPTTGLVSGELFF.

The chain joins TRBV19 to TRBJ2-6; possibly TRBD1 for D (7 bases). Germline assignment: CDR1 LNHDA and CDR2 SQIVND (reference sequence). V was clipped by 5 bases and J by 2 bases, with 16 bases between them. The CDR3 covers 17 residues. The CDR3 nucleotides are TGTGCCAGTAGTCTGGGACTGGGACAGACTGGGGCCAACGTCCTGACTTTC. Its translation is CASSLGLGQTGANVLTF.

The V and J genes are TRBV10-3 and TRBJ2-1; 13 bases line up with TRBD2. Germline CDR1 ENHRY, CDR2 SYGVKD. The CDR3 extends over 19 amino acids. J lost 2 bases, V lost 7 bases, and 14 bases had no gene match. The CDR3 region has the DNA TGTGCCATCAAAGGAGAAACTAGCGGGAGGGAAGGGGCCTACAATGAGCAGTTCTTC. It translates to CAIKGETSGREGAYNEQFF.

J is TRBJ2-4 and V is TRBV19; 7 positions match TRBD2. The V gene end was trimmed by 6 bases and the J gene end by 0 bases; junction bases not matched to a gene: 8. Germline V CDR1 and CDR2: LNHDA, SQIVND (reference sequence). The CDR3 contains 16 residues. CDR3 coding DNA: TGTGCCAGTAGCCGACTAACTAGCGCAGCCAAAAACATTCAGTACTTC. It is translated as CASSRLTSAAKNIQYF. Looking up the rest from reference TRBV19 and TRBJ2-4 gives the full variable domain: DGGITQSPKYLFRKEGQNVTLSCEQNLNHDAMYWYRQDPGQGLRLIYYSQIVNDFQKGDIAEGYSVSREKKESFPLTVTSAQKNPTAFYLCASSRLTSAAKNIQYFGAGTRLSVL.

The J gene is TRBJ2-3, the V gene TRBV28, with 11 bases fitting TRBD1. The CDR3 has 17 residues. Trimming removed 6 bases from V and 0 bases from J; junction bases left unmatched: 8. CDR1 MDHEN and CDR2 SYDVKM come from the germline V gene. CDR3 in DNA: TGTGCCAGCAGCTTCCCCGGACAGGGGGCGAGCACAGATACGCAGTATTTT. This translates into CASSFPGQGASTDTQYF. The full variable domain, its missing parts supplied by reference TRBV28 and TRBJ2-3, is DVKVTQSSRYLVKRTGEKVFLECVQDMDHENMFWYRQDPGLGLRLIYFSYDVKMKEKGDIPEGYSVSREKKERFSLILESASTNQTSMYLCASSFPGQGASTDTQYFGPGTRLTVL.

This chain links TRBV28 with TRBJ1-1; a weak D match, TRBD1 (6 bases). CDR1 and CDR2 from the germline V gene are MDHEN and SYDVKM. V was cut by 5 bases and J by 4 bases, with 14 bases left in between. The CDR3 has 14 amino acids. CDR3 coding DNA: TGTGCCAGCAGTGCCATAACAGGGTTCACTGAAGCTTTCTTT. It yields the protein CASSAITGFTEAFF.

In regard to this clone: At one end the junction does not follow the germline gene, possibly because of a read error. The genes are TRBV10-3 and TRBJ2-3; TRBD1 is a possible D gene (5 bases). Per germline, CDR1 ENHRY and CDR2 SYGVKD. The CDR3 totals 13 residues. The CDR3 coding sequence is TGTGCCGTCAGGGTGTCGGGCACAGATACGCAGTATTTT. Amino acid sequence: CAVRVSGTDTQYF.